This T cell receptor (beta chain) emerged from a study of blood T cell repertoires in COVID-19. Study context: The cDNA or gDNA used as material had been derived from T cells, B-cell-depleted T cells, or PBMCs.

The table came from immunoSEQ multiplex PCR; TCRdb's copy has only in-frame clones and leaves some out. This table has about 210,000 clones, around 83% appearing once. This clone was observed once. There are 13 residues in the CDR3. Trimming took 5 bases from V and 0 from J, leaving 7 bases between them. Germline CDR1 is SGHTA and CDR2 is FQGNSA. The chain couples TRBV7-2 to TRBJ1-2; D is uncertain. The sequencing input was peripheral blood. This clonotype originated in a man aged 50 to 59 with active or convalescent COVID-19. The CDR3 nucleotides read TGTGCCAGCAGCCTAAATTCTAACTATGGCTACACCTTC. Amino acid sequence: CASSLNSNYGYTF.